This TCR beta chain was recorded in a study of T cells in Graves' hyperthyroidism and ophthalmopathy. It was considered stable Graves' hyperthyroidism when ophthalmopathy did not progress within 18 months. Each 10 ml fresh peripheral blood draw supplied the PBMCs. This clonotype was seen ten or more times. The CDR3 length is 15 residues. V gave up 3 bases and J gave up 4 bases; unmatched junction bases: 3. Germline V gene lookup returns CDR1 ENHRY and CDR2 SYGVKD. Amplification yielded TCR beta CDR3 regions, with RNA transcripts as the source. An initial round of RT-PCR targeting the TCR CDR3 relied on the HTBI primer set. TCRdb re-analysed the multiplex PCR reads in MiXCR, keeping a single row per CDR3 protein. The sample consists of around 100,000 distinct CDR3 sequences, 45% to 50% of them appearing once.

This sequence originates from a man between 40 and 49 years old with Graves' hyperthyroidism. Material: blood. V is TRBV10-3 and J is TRBJ2-5; 12 positions agree with TRBD1. The CDR3 sequence: CAISEGTGGTETQYF. CDR3 bases: TGTGCCATCAGTGAAGGGACAGGGGGCACAGAGACCCAGTACTTC.